The clone carrying this T cell receptor (beta chain) was picked up many times. Its cognate antigen is unknown. These data come from a study of T cells in Graves' hyperthyroidism and ophthalmopathy. Study as a whole: It was at initial diagnosis, before any treatment, that peripheral blood was collected.

A Clinical Activity Score of at least 3, a NOSPECS grade of at least 4 and a duration under 3 months were recorded in the ophthalmopathy patients. The CDR3 has 15 amino acids. Germline V CDR1 and CDR2: MDHEN, SYDVKM. The J segment lost 3 bases and the V segment lost 7 bases, leaving 7 bases of the junction unmatched. Whole-study findings and limits: The blood repertoire included most of the expanded thyroid clonotypes above 0.001. A median around 6 months before onset, the model predicted ophthalmopathy.

TCR beta CDR3 region amplification was performed from RNA transcripts. In the first-round RT-PCR of the TCR CDR3, the HTBI primer set was used. MiXCR was run by TCRdb on the multiplex PCR reads, yielding one entry per CDR3 protein. The sample yields around 600,000 distinct CDR3 sequences, about 14% seen once. The sequencing sample was made of blood. The chain joins TRBV28 to TRBJ1-5, with 9 bases fitting TRBD1. The sequence came from a woman between 45 and 60 years old with Graves' ophthalmopathy. The CDR3 loop is CASTVGTGINQPQHF. CDR3 nucleotide sequence: TGTGCCAGCACGGTCGGGACAGGGATCAATCAGCCCCAGCATTTT.